The clone carrying this TCR beta chain was seen repeatedly, ten times or more. Sample collection consisted of six milliliters of peripheral blood drawn at each of two time points. It was by two-round multiplex PCR that TCR beta CDR3 was amplified from genomic DNA. Primers specific to each TRBV and TRBJ gene drove first-round PCR. TCRdb recomputed calls from the multiplex PCR reads with MiXCR, one row per CDR3 protein. Of about 18,000 distinct CDR3 sequences listed, over 15% were seen once; the top ten hold 35% to 45%. This specimen belongs to a study of prognosis after radiotherapy for stage I lung cancer. Study in general: In the span from April 2018 to early 2019, stage I non-small cell lung cancer patients were enrolled. Several patients had oligometastatic NSCLC after their primary tumor was surgically resected, and about 15 patients had newly diagnosed primary stage I lung tumors. The study enrolled about 13 men and over five women as patients, aged roughly 50 to 95 with a median of 74.5 years.

The germline gives CDR1 SGHRS, CDR2 YFSETQ. Trimming took 1 base from V and 2 from J, leaving 9 bases between them. The CDR3 covers 14 residues. The V and J genes are TRBV5-1 and TRBJ1-1, with D perhaps matching TRBD1 (6 bases). This TCR came from a donor aged 50 or older with non-small cell lung cancer. Sequenced material: PBMCs, taken before or after stereotactic body radiation therapy (not recorded which). CDR3 nucleotides: TGCGCCAGCAGCTTGCAACAGGGCAACACTGAAGCTTTCTTT. This codes for CASSLQQGNTEAFF.